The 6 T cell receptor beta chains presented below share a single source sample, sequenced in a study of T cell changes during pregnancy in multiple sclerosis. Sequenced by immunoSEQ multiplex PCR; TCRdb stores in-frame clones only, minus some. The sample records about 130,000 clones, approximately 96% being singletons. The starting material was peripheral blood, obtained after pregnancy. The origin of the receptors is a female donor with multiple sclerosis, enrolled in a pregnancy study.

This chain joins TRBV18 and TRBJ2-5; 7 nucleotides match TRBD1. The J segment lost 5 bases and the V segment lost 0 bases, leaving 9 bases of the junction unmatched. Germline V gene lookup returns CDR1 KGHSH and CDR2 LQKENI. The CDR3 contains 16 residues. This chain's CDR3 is CASSPPTGPEGETQYF. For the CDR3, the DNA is TGTGCCAGCTCACCACCGACAGGGCCCGAGGGGGAGACCCAGTACTTC.

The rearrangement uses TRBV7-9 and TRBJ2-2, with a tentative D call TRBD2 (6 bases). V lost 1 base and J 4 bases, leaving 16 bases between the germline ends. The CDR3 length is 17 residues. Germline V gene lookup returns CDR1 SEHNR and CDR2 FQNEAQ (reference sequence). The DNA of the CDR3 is TGTGCCAGCAGCTTAGGCCTATCCGGGGGAGTCACCGGGGAGCTGTTTTTT. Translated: CASSLGLSGGVTGELFF.

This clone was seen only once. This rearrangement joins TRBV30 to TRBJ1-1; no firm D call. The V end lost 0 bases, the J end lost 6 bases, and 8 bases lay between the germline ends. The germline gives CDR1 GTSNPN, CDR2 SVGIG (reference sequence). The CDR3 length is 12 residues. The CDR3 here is CAWSVSSPEAFF. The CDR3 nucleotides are TGTGCCTGGAGTGTTTCTTCTCCTGAAGCTTTCTTT. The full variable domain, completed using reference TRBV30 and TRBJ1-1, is SQTIHQWPATLVQPVGSPLSLECTVEGTSNPNLYWYRQAAGRGLQLLFYSVGIGQISSEVPQNLSASRPQDRQFILSSKKLLLSDSGFYLCAWSVSSPEAFFGQGTRLTVV.

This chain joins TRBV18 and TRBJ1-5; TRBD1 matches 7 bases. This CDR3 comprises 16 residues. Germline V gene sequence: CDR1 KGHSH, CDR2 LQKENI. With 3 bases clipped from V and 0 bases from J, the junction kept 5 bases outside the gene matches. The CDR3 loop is CASSPGTVSSNQPQHF. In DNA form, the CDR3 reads TGTGCCAGCTCACCTGGGACAGTCTCTAGCAATCAGCCCCAGCATTTT.

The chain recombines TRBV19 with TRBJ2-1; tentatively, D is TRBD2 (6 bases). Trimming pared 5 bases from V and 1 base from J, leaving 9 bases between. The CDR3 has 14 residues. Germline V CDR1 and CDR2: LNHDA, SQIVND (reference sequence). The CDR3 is CASSVAVSYNEQFF. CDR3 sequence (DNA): TGTGCCAGTAGTGTAGCGGTTTCCTACAATGAGCAGTTCTTC.

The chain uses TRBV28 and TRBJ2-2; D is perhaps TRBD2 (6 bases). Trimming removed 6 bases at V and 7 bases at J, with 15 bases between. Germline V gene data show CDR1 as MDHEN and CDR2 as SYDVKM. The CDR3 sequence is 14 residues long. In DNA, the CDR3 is TGTGCCAGCAGCTGGCCACGGAGGGGCGGGGAGCTGTTTTTT. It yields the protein CASSWPRRGGELFF.